This T cell receptor beta chain was retrieved from a study of blood T cells in healthy people across ages. A J-beta primer mix and a sample-barcoded 5' primer were used in a second PCR of about 7 to 12 cycles. Each cDNA molecule received a tag from a template-switch adaptor that had 12 random nucleotides. TCRdb analysed the 5' RACE reads with MiXCR anew, one entry per CDR3 protein. This repertoire shows roughly 1,700,000 distinct CDR3 sequences, 28% found once; its top ten account for 6.5% to 8.5%. The sequence derives from a woman in her thirties in good health. Sample: blood.

CDR3 residues: CACNSGRAGDTQYF. The DNA of the CDR3 is TGTGCCTGCAATAGCGGGAGGGCCGGAGATACGCAGTATTTT. The chain employs TRBV6-1 and TRBJ2-3; 11 nucleotides match TRBD2. V lost 11 bases, J lost 5 bases, and 9 bases stayed unmatched. The CDR3 has 14 residues. Germline values: CDR1 MNHNS, CDR2 SASEGT.